One and the same sample provided the 9 T cell receptor beta chains below, sequenced in a study of cytomegalovirus exposure and HLA in healthy donors. The PCR made use of 60 Vbeta and 13 Jbeta primers. The data were produced by immunoSEQ multiplex PCR, yet TCRdb's version contains in-frame clones alone and is incomplete. The sample's table shows about 77,000 clones. Sequencing was done on a sample of PBMCs. These receptors all come from a man aged 50 to 59 in good health and CMV-seropositive.

V and J are TRBV5-6 and TRBJ2-2; D gene uncertain. The CDR3 consists of 13 residues. Trimming pared 6 bases from V and 1 base from J, leaving 7 bases between. Germline CDR1 and CDR2: SGHDT and YYEEEE. CDR3 coding DNA: TGTGCCAGCACCGAACAGAACACCGGGGAGCTGTTTTTT. Translating it yields CASTEQNTGELFF.

This rearrangement joins TRBV10-3 to TRBJ2-7; D not certain. Trimming took 0 bases from V and 7 from J, leaving 13 bases between them. Looked up from germline, CDR1 is ENHRY and CDR2 is SYGVKD. The CDR3 runs to 14 residues. The CDR3 sequence is CAISESNSLREQYF. CDR3 in DNA: TGTGCCATCAGTGAGTCCAACAGCTTAAGAGAGCAGTACTTC.

This rearrangement joins TRBV9 to TRBJ2-7; 8 positions match TRBD1. Per germline, CDR1 SGDLS and CDR2 YYNGEE. The CDR3 is 12 residues long. V lost 4 bases to trimming and J lost 5 bases; unmatched junction nucleotides: 2. This CDR3 is CASSLQGDEQYF. CDR3 DNA: TGTGCCAGCAGCCTACAGGGGGACGAGCAGTACTTC. Variable domain in full (rest from reference TRBV9 and TRBJ2-7): DSGVTQTPKHLITATGQRVTLRCSPRSGDLSVYWYQQSLDQGLQFLIQYYNGEERAKGNILERFSAQQFPDLHSELNLSSLELGDSALYFCASSLQGDEQYFGPGTRLTVT.

The V gene is TRBV9, the J gene TRBJ2-3, with D possibly being TRBD1 (6 bases). The germline gives CDR1 SGDLS, CDR2 YYNGEE. There are 16 residues in the CDR3. Between the trimmed V and J ends, which lost 5 bases and 2 bases, there was a span of 18 bases. CDR3 protein: CASSPTGHWVTDTQYF. The CDR3 DNA sequence: TGTGCCAGCAGTCCTACAGGGCATTGGGTCACAGATACGCAGTATTTT.

V usage is TRBV6-1 and J usage is TRBJ2-2, with D possibly being TRBD1 (6 bases). V lost 6 bases, J lost 4 bases, and 12 bases lay in between. The CDR3 has 14 residues. From germline, CDR1 is MNHNS and CDR2 SASEGT. The CDR3 DNA reads TGTGCCAGCAGCCGGACAGCTTTCACCGGGGAGCTGTTTTTT. This translates into CASSRTAFTGELFF.

The chain recombines TRBV4-1 with TRBJ2-1, with TRBD2 identical over 7 bases. V gave up 4 bases and J gave up 2 bases; unmatched junction bases: 5. The germline CDR1 and CDR2 sequences are MGHRA and YSYEKL. This CDR3 comprises 15 residues. In DNA form, the CDR3 reads TGCGCCAGCAGCCGCGGACTAGAGACCTACAATGAGCAGTTCTTC. Translation gives CASSRGLETYNEQFF.

The rearrangement uses TRBV5-1 and TRBJ2-2; 10 bases align to TRBD1. With 5 bases clipped from V and 2 bases from J, the junction kept 3 bases outside the gene matches. In germline, CDR1 is SGHRS, CDR2 YFSETQ. The length of the CDR3 is 15 residues. CDR3 residues: CASRGDRGNTGELFF. The DNA of the CDR3 is TGCGCCAGCAGGGGGGACAGGGGAAACACCGGGGAGCTGTTTTTT.

The chain uses TRBV5-1 and TRBJ2-7; perhaps TRBD2 as D (6 bases). The CDR3 spans 14 residues. The germline V and J ends were trimmed by 0 bases and 7 bases, with 14 bases remaining between them. The germline gives CDR1 SGHRS, CDR2 YFSETQ. DNA for the CDR3: TGCGCCAGCAGCTTGGCCCCGGGAGAGTGGGAGCAGTACGTC. Its translation is CASSLAPGEWEQYV.

The chain is built from TRBV7-2 and TRBJ2-7, with TRBD2 matching over 8 bases. Germline V gene lookup returns CDR1 SGHTA and CDR2 FQGNSA. V trimming: 8 bases; J trimming: 0 bases; junction bases outside the gene matches: 3. CDR3 length: 13 residues. The CDR3 region has the DNA TGTGCCAGCCGGGAGGGAATCTCCTACGAGCAGTACTTC. Translated: CASREGISYEQYF.